This TCR beta chain came from a study of T-cell memory formation after mild COVID-19. TCR alpha and TCR beta cDNA libraries carrying sample barcodes and UMIs were produced by 5'RACE using constant-segment primers. Each CDR3 protein gets one entry after TCRdb re-called the 5' RACE reads with MiXCR. The data contain 550,000 to 650,000 distinct CDR3 sequences, roughly a sixth of them singletons. This clonotype has just a few counts. No antigen is known for it. The study, taken as a whole, reports: Contracting CD4+ clones sat mainly in CM and EM; CD8+ in EMRA.

The sample consisted of PBMCs or a T cell subset sorted from them (not recorded which). This TCR derives from an adult woman who had mild COVID-19 (a few samples of this study predate the infection). Cell type and time point are not known.

The CDR3 DNA follows: TGTGCCAGCAGTTTCGACTTAGACACTGAAGCTTTCTTT. This encodes CASSFDLDTEAFF. The rearrangement links TRBV12-3 or TRBV12-4 to TRBJ1-1, with D unclear. Trimming took off 3 bases at V and 3 bases at J, with 8 bases between the two ends. This CDR3 has 13 residues.